A single T cell receptor beta chain is shown here with its context. In its sample, this clone was seen a few times. Its specific antigen is unknown. The sample holds no much larger clone one base away, and base qualities are not on file. The cohort consisted of 600 to 700 healthy bone marrow donors. Cohort members were all nominally healthy when sampled, although unrecorded immune exposures were likely present. The donor tested CMV seropositive and was one of the 289 seropositive cohort members. A peripheral blood sample was collected from each donor, and TCR beta sequencing was performed on peripheral blood mononuclear cells. The Qiagen DNeasy Blood Extraction Kit was used to extract genomic DNA from the blood cell samples. V is cut back by 5 bases and J by 5 bases, with 11 bases in the junction unmatched. The CDR3 runs 15 amino acids, cysteine and phenylalanine included. The kept DNA is CDR3 alone, 45 bases in frame from the first base. The CDR1 and CDR2 encoded by the germline V gene are SGHDT and YYEEEE.

This sample was taken from a study of cytomegalovirus exposure and HLA in healthy donors (dated by TCRdb to about 2017). General notes on the study: According to an earlier analysis of a few hundred of the donors, 150 million to 200 million T cells yielded 120 million or so unique TCR beta sequences and about 300 Gb of sequence data. An early release covering roughly 600 HLA-typed donors comprised 300 to 350 gigabases of sequencing data and tens of millions of unique TCR sequences. Among the roughly 400 genotyped donors, more than 70% belonged to the genetic ancestry cluster associated with self-reported Caucasian donors. The study aimed to test whether cataloging public T cell receptors could reveal signatures of past pathogen exposure. The study profiled the T cell repertoires of approximately 700 subjects by immunosequencing and related them to cytomegalovirus serostatus. Along with the roughly 700-subject first cohort, a separate validation cohort of about 110 different subjects was used. High-throughput TCR immunosequencing, statistical association of individual TCRs with disease status, and machine learning were combined to predict cytomegalovirus infection status. To study patterns of TCR occurrence, a later analysis re-analyzed previously published TCR beta repertoires from more than 550 donors and added high-resolution HLA genotyping. Rather than drawing on any new phenotypic data, the later analysis identified candidate immune exposures from TCR beta sequences and the way those sequences occurred across donors. An earlier analysis of 450 to 750 of the donors used high-throughput TCR beta sequencing to judge whether each TCR beta V gene segment behaved as functional or pseudogenic. Donor age, sex, ethnicity and CMV serostatus were compiled alongside the repertoire data. A later genetic analysis took genome-wide SNP genotypes for about 55% of the roughly 670 donors and used that subset as a discovery cohort. Every repertoire in the discovery cohort had been generated on one and the same sequencing platform. Class I and class II HLA loci were covered by the typing at four-digit resolution. Typing coverage differed by locus: A, B, C, DRB1 and DQB1 were typed in about 629-640 donors, DQA1 in about 510, DPA1 in 600 to 610, and DPB1 in 450 to 490. About five DR-DQ haplotypes were handled as single units for association and clustering because linkage in the cohort was strong. Across approximately 420 genotyped donors of the cohort, an average of approximately 240,000 unique TCR beta nucleotide sequences per donor were sequenced, and 15% to 20% of those sequences were non-productive.

The investigation overall reported the following: Across donors, most TCR sequences were observed very rarely, whereas some public TCRs were present in many individuals. Linkage disequilibrium might explain the correlated functional status among segregating V segments, but an unknown experimental factor could not be excluded. It was suggested by the authors that the approach could potentially be generalized to other disease states and immunological phenotypes. Assigning TCR associations to individual alleles was difficult when HLA alleles, especially DR and DQ, strongly co-occurred. Because HLA typing was missing for some donors at each locus, association tests included only the typed subset. Three of the identified cytomegalovirus-associated TCR beta chains were confirmed in vitro to be specific for cytomegalovirus antigens. At a false discovery rate of 0.05, a later analysis linked around 15,000 TCR beta sequences to specific HLA alleles. A later genetic analysis associated a missense DCLRE1C variant with V-gene and J-gene trimming of TCR beta chains, and an independent cohort replicated the association. The presence/absence analyses assumed that sequencing depth was roughly uniform across donors, and that assumption may not be true. In a later analysis, several top co-occurrence clusters were reported to appear linked to parvovirus B19, influenza, CMV and Epstein-Barr virus. In an earlier analysis of about 540 of the donors, most TCR beta V segments were observed in productive rearrangements about 90% or about 30% of the time, broadly matching IMGT annotations. Compared with equally common non-associated chains, HLA-associated TCR beta chains in a later analysis were more clonally expanded and had lower generation probabilities. The study gave a list of about 150 TCR beta chains associated with cytomegalovirus. A cluster of highly shared sequence variants was judged likely to be a technical artifact of the sequencing pipeline. Because counts were too low, roughly 16 rarely observed V segments, including chromosome 9 orphons, were excluded from the earlier analysis of around 640 of the donors. Some IMGT-functional V segments, including TRBV6-2 and TRBV6-3, could not be distinguished by the 87-base-pair reads and were therefore excluded. For the cohort, immune exposure information was limited to CMV serostatus. The classifier was reported to diagnose cytomegalovirus status with high specificity and sensitivity in both the original and validation cohorts. A further reported finding was that TCR beta sequences accurately predicted the HLA-A and HLA-B alleles for most subjects in the first cohort. Compared with the roughly 670-donor mean, donors in an Asian-associated ancestry cluster had fewer N-insertions in productive TCRs, according to a later genetic analysis. Only TCR beta chains were sequenced in this cohort, and the absence of alpha or paired-chain data limited detectable features. A later analysis found that most CMV-associated TCR beta chains appeared HLA-restricted, with HLA associations seemingly driven largely by CMV exposure. In a later analysis, the rate of TCR association differed among HLA loci, with DRB1 alleles having the most associated TCRs and HLA-C alleles having the fewest.

Library generation was performed with the immunoSEQ multiplex PCR assay. The multiplex PCR relied on a mix of 60 forward primers for TCR Vbeta segments and 13 reverse primers for TCR Jbeta segments. The CDR3 region of rearranged TCR beta genes was amplified from genomic DNA by a multiplex PCR assay. The amplified TCR beta libraries were sequenced on the Illumina HiSeq System as 87-base-pair reads. In the paper's pipeline: In a later analysis, tens of millions of unique TCR beta chains were counted across the 500 to 850 repertoires, and around 10 million of these chains were shared by at least two donors. Raw reads were error-corrected and collapsed into unique sequences by a nearest-neighbor algorithm in which closely related sequences were merged to remove PCR and sequencing errors. Alignment of CDR3 sequences to IMGT reference sequences was used to assign V, D and J gene segments. For a sequence to be retained, at least a six-nucleotide match to both a V gene segment and a J gene segment was required. Rearrangements were classified as productive when the CDR3 lacked stop codons and remained in frame with V and J, and all other rearrangements were classified as non-productive. Following IMGT convention, CDR3 was defined as the stretch from the second conserved V-encoded cysteine to the conserved J-encoded phenylalanine. The earlier analysis of fewer than 700 of the donors excluded sequences that lacked an unambiguous match to a single V gene segment. In an earlier analysis of several hundred of the donors, V segments were called functional above 56.7% productive rearrangements and were called segregating when the between-donor standard deviation exceeded 5%. To diagnose cytomegalovirus status from the catalog of TCR beta chain sequences, a statistical classification framework was built. V and J gene assignment, in a later analysis, came from comparing TCR nucleotide sequences with IMGT/GENE-DB human TR gene sequences. A later analysis assigned CDR3 sequences and most-parsimonious VDJ recombination scenarios with the TCRdist pipeline. In a later analysis, every TCR beta chain was defined by the combination of its CDR3 amino acid sequence and its V-gene family, and reads without a unique V-gene family were dropped. To address suspected cross-contamination and a sequencing artifact, a later analysis removed around 600 highly shared, low-generation-probability nucleotide sequences. For each public chain, a later analysis derived a clonal expansion index from normalized ranks of inferred template counts within each repertoire. In a later analysis, generation probabilities were computed using a VDJ recombination model fitted to out-of-frame rearrangements, and the results were checked against IGoR. In a later analysis, hypergeometric tests were used to score TCR-TCR, TCR-HLA and TCR-CMV co-occurrence, with a repertoire-size bias correction applied to TCR pairs. In a later analysis, false discovery rates were estimated by permuting HLA or CMV assignments 20 times. In a later analysis, co-occurring TCRs were grouped using DBSCAN, with TCRdist sequence similarity added in when clustering inside HLA-allele-positive subsets. Repertoires with fewer than 30,000 or more than 120,000 public chains, plus five repertoires with anomalous nucleotide sharing, were excluded from co-occurrence clustering. What TCRdb holds here is the immuneACCESS table cut down to in-frame rearrangements. Part of the clones is not present; checked against another copy, under half of the missing clones reflect an unresolved V gene, and the others are unexplained. The D gene and trimming were derived from the DNA, and the V and J assignments and clone size from that table. Here the sample has 90,000 to 150,000 clones; 76% occur a single time. About 16% of the sample rests with the top ten.

The sequenced material came from PBMCs. The sequence joins TRBV5-6 to TRBJ1-1, with 8 central nucleotides matching TRBD1. The receptor was derived from a man aged 45 to 65 in good health and CMV-seropositive. The CDR3 region: CASRTDREGRTEAFF. The sequenced DNA is TGTGCCAGCAGAACGGACAGGGAAGGGAGAACTGAAGCTTTCTTT.